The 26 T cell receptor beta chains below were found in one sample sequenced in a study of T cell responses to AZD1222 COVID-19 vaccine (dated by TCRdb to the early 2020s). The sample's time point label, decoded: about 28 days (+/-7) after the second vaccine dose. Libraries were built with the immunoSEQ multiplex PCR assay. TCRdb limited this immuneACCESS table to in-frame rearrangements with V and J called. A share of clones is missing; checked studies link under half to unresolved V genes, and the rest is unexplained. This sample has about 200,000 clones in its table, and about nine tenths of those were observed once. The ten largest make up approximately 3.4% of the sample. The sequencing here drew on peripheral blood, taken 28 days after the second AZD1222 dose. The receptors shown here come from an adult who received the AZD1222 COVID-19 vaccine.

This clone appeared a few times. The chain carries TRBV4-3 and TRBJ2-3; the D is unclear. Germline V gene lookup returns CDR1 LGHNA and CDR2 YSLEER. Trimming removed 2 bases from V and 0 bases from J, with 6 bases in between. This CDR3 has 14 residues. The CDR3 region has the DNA TGCGCCAGCAGCCAATCCTGGAGCACAGATACGCAGTATTTT. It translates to CASSQSWSTDTQYF.

The CDR3 DNA reads as TGTGCCAGCAGTTCCTTGGCGGGAGCCGTCACAGATACGCAGTATTTT. Protein: CASSSLAGAVTDTQYF. The rearrangement joins TRBV27 to TRBJ2-3; 7 bases match TRBD2. CDR3 size: 16 residues. V dropped 4 bases and J dropped 2; count of bases not matched to a gene: 9. Per germline, CDR1 MNHEY and CDR2 SMNVEV (reference sequence).

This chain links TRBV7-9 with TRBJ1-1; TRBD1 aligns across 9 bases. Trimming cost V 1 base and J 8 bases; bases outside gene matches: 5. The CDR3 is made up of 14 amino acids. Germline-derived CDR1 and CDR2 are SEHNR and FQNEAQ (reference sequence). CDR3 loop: CASSLVGDRVEAFF. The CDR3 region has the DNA TGTGCCAGCAGCTTAGTAGGGGACAGGGTGGAAGCTTTCTTT.

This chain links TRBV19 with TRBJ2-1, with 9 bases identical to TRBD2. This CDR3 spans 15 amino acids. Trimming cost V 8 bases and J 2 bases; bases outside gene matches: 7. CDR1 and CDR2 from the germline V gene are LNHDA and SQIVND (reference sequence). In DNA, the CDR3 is TGTGCCAGTTCCCGGGCTAGCGGGACCTACAATGAGCAGTTCTTC. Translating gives CASSRASGTYNEQFF. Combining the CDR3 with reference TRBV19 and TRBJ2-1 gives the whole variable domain DGGITQSPKYLFRKEGQNVTLSCEQNLNHDAMYWYRQDPGQGLRLIYYSQIVNDFQKGDIAEGYSVSREKKESFPLTVTSAQKNPTAFYLCASSRASGTYNEQFFGPGTRLTVL.

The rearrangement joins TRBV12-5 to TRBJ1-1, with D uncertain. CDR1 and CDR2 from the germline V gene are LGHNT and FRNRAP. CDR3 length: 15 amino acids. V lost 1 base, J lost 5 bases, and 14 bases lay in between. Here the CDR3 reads CASGLDAAISTEAFF. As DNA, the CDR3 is TGTGCTAGTGGTTTGGACGCAGCTATTAGTACTGAAGCTTTCTTT.

The CDR3 region has the DNA TGTGCCAGCAGCGTAGCTGCACTGAACACTGAAGCTTTCTTT. Translating gives CASSVAALNTEAFF. The chain combines TRBV9 with TRBJ1-1; unclear D gene. The CDR3 has 14 amino acids. Germline lookup yields CDR1 SGDLS and CDR2 YYNGEE. V was shortened by 0 bases and J by 0 bases, with 6 bases between the two germline ends.

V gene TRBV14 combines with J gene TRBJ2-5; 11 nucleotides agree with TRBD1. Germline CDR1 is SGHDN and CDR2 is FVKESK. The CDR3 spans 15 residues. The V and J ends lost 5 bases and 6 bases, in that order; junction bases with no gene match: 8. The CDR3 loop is CASSNRDRGFQTQYF. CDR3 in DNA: TGTGCCAGCAGCAACCGGGACAGGGGGTTTCAGACCCAGTACTTC.

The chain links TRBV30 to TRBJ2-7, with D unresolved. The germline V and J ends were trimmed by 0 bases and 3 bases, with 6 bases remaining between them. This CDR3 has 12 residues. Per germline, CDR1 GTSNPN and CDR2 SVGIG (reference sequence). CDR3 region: CAWSVTRYEQYF. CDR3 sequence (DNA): TGTGCCTGGAGTGTAACGCGCTACGAGCAGTACTTC.

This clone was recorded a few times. The CDR3 here is CASSLPGQGTYEQYF. CDR3 coding DNA: TGTGCCAGCAGCCTACCAGGACAGGGGACTTACGAGCAGTACTTC. The chain is built from TRBV28 and TRBJ2-7; 9 nucleotides line up with TRBD1. The CDR3 has 15 amino acids. V dropped 6 bases and J dropped 4; count of bases not matched to a gene: 10. Germline V lookup: CDR1 MDHEN, CDR2 SYDVKM.

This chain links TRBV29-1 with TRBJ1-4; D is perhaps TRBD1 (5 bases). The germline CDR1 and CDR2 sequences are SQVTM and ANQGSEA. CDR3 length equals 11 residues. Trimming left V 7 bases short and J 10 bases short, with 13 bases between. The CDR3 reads CSAGEKGKLFF. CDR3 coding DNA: TGCAGCGCGGGGGAGAAAGGAAAACTGTTTTTT.

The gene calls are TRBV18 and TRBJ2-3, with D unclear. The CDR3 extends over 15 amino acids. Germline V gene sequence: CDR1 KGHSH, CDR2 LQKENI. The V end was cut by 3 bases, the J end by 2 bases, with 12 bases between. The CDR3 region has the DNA TGTGCCAGCTCACCCAACGCCGGCCCCACAGATACGCAGTATTTT. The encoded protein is CASSPNAGPTDTQYF.

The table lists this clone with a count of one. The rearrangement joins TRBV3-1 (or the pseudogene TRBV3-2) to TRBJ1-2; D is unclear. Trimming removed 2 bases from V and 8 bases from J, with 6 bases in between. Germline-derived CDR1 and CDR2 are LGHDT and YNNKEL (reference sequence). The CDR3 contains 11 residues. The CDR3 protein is CASSQPGGYTF. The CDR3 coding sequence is TGTGCCAGCAGCCAACCTGGAGGCTACACCTTC.

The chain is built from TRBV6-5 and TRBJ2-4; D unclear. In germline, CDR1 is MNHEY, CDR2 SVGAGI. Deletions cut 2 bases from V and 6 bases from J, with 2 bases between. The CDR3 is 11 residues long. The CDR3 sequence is CASSYRNIQYF. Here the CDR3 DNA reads TGTGCCAGCAGTTACCGAAACATTCAGTACTTC.

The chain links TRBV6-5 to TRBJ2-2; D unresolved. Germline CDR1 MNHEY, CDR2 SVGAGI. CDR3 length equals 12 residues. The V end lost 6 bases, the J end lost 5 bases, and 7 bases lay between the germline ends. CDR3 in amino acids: CASRKQTGELFF. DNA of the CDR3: TGTGCCAGCAGGAAGCAAACCGGGGAGCTGTTTTTT.

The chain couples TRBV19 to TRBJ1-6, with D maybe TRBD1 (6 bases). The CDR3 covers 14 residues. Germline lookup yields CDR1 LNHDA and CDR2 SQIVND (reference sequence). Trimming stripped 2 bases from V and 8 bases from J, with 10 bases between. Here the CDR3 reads CASSIRRGDSPLHF. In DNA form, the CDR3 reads TGTGCCAGTAGTATACGTAGGGGGGATTCACCCCTCCACTTT.

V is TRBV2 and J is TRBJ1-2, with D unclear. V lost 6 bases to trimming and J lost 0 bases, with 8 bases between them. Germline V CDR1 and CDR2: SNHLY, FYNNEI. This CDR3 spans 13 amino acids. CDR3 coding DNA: TGTGCCAGCAGGGCAGATGCTAACTATGGCTACACCTTC. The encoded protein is CASRADANYGYTF. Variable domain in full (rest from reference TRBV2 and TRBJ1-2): EPEVTQTPSHQVTQMGQEVILRCVPISNHLYFYWYRQILGQKVEFLVSFYNNEISEKSEIFDDQFSVERPDGSNFTLKIRSTKLEDSAMYFCASRADANYGYTFGSGTRLTVV.

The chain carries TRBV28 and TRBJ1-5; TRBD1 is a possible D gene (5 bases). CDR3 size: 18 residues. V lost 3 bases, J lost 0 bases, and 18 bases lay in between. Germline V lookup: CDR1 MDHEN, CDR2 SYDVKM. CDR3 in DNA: TGTGCCAGCAGTTTCCCCTCAGGGAAATATTATAGCAATCAGCCCCAGCATTTT. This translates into CASSFPSGKYYSNQPQHF.

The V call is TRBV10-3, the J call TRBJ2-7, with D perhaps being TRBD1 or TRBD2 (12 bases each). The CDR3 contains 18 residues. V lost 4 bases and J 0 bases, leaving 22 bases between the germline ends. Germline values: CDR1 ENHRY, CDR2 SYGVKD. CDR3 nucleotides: TGTGCCATCAGTGTTGGACTAGCGGGACAGGGGGCCTCCTACGAGCAGTACTTC. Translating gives CAISVGLAGQGASYEQYF.

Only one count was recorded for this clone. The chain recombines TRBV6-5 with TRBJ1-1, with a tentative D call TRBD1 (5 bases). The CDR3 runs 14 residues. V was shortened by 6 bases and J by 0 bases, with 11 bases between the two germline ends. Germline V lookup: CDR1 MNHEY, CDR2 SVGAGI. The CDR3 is CASSWHRLNTEAFF. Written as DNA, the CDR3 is TGTGCCAGCAGCTGGCACAGGCTGAACACTGAAGCTTTCTTT.

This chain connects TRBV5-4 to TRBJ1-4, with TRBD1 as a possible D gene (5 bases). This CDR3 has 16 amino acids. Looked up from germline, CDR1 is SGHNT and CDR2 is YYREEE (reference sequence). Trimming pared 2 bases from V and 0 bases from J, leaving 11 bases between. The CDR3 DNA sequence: TGTGCCAGCAGCTTTGGCGGACACTCAACTAATGAAAAACTGTTTTTT. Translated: CASSFGGHSTNEKLFF.

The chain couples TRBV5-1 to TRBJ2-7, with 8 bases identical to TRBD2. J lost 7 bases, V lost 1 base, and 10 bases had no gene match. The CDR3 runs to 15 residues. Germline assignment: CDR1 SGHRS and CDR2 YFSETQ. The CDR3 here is CASSLSGGRTEEQYF. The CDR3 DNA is TGCGCCAGCAGCTTGTCGGGGGGGCGCACGGAGGAGCAGTACTTC.

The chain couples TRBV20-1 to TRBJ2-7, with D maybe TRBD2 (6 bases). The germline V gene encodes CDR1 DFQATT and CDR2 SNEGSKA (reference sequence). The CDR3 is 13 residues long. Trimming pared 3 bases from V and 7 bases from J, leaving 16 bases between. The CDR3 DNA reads TGCAGTGCTAGTGAAAGATGGGCGGGGGAGCAGTACTTC. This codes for CSASERWAGEQYF.

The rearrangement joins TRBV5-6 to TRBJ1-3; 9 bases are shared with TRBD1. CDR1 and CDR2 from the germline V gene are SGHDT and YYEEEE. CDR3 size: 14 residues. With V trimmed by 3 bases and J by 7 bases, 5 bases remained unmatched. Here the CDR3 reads CASSSGTGRNTIYF. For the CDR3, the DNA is TGTGCCAGCAGCTCGGGGACAGGGAGGAACACCATATATTTT. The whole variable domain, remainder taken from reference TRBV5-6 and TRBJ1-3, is DAGVTQSPTHLIKTRGQQVTLRCSPKSGHDTVSWYQQALGQGPQFIFQYYEEEERQRGNFPDRFSGHQFPNYSSELNVNALLLGDSALYLCASSSGTGRNTIYFGEGSWLTVV.

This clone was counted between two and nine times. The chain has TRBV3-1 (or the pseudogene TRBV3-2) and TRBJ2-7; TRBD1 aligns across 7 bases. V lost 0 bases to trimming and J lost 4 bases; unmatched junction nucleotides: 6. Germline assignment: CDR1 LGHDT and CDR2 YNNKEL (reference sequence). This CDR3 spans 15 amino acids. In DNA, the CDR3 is TGTGCCAGCAGCCAAGAAGGGACAGAGCGGTACGAGCAGTACTTC. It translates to CASSQEGTERYEQYF.

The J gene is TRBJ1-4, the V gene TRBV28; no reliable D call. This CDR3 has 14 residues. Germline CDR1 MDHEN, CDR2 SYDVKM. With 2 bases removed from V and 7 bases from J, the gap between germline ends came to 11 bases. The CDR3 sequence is CASSLAGSGEKLFF. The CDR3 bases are TGTGCCAGCAGTTTAGCCGGGTCGGGTGAAAAACTGTTTTTT.

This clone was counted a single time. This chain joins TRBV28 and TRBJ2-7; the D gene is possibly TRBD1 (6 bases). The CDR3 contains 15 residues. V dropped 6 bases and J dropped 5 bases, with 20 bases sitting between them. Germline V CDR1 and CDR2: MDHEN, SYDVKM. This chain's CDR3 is CASRATGIGRDEQYF. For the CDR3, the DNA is TGTGCCAGCAGGGCTACAGGGATTGGGCGGGACGAGCAGTACTTC.